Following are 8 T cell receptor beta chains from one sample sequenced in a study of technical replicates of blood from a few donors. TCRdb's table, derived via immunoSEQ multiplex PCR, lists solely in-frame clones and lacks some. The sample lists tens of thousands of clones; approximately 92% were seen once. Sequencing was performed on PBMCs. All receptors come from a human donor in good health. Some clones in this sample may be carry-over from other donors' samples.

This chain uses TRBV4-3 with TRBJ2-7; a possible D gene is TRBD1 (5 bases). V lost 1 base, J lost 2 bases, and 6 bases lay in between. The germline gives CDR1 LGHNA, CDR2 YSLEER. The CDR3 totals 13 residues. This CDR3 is CASSQGRAYEQYF. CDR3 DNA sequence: TGCGCCAGCAGCCAAGGCAGGGCCTACGAGCAGTACTTC.

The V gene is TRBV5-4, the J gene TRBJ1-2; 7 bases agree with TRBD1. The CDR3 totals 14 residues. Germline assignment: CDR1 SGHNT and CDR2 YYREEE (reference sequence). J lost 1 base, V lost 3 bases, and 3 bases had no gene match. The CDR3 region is CASSSDRVNYGYTF. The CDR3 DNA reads TGTGCCAGCAGCTCCGACAGGGTTAACTATGGCTACACCTTC.

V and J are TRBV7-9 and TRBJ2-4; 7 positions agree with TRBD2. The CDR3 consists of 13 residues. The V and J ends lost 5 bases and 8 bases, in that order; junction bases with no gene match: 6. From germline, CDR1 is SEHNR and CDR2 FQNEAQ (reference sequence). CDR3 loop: CASSPGLGDIQYF. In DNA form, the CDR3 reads TGTGCCAGCAGCCCCGGACTAGGCGACATTCAGTACTTC.

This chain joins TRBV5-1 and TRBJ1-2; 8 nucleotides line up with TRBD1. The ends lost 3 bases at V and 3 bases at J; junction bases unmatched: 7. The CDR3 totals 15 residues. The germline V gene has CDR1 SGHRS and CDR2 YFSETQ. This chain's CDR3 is CASSSDRGLDYGYTF. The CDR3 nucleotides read TGCGCCAGCAGCTCTGACAGGGGATTGGACTATGGCTACACCTTC.

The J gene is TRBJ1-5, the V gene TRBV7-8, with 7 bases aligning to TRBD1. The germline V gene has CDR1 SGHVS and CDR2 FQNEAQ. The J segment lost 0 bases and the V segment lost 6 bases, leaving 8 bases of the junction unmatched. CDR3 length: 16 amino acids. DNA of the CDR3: TGTGCCAGCAGTCCGAGCAGGGGGGCTAGCAATCAGCCCCAGCATTTT. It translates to CASSPSRGASNQPQHF.

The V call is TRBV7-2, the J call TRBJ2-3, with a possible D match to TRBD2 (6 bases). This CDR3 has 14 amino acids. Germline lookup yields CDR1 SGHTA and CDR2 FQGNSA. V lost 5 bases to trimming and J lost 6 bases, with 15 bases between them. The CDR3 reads CASSRGSAGDTQYF. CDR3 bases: TGTGCCAGCAGCCGGGGTTCTGCGGGGGATACGCAGTATTTT. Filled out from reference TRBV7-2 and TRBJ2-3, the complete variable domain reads GAGVSQSPSNKVTEKGKDVELRCDPISGHTALYWYRQSLGQGLEFLIYFQGNSAPDKSGLPSDRFSAERTGGSVSTLTIQRTQQEDSAVYLCASSRGSAGDTQYFGPGTRLTVL.

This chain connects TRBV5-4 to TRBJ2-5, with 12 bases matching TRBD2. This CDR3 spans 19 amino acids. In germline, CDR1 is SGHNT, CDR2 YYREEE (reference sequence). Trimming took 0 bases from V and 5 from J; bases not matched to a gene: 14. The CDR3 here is CASSLASRLAGVRGETQYF. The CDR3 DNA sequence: TGTGCCAGCAGCTTGGCCTCGAGACTAGCGGGAGTGAGAGGGGAGACCCAGTACTTC.

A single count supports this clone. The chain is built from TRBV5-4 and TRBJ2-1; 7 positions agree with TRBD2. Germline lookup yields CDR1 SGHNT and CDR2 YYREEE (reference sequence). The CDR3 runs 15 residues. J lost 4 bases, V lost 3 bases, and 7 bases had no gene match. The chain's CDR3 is CASSSSSGGYNEQFF. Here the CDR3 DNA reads TGTGCCAGCAGCTCGTCATCGGGGGGATACAATGAGCAGTTCTTC.